This paragraph reports one T cell receptor beta chain. Its antigen remains unidentified. CD4+ T cells from unexposed donors were obtained before the COVID-19 pandemic (2011-2018). Isolation of CD4+ T cells took place after approximately eleven days in culture. Repertoires were generated with immunoSEQ multiplex PCR, while TCRdb's copy carries only in-frame clones and drops some. The table has some 20,000 clones, over 60% seen once. The sample is drawn from a study of CD4 T cells in relation to SARS-CoV-2 and coronaviruses. Source material: CD4+ T cells from PBMCs, cultured in vitro. The sequence derives from a human donor in good health.

The chain's CDR3 is CASSYRTSASYNEQFF. CDR3 sequence (DNA): TGTGCCAGCAGTTACCGGACTAGCGCCTCCTACAATGAGCAGTTCTTC. The genes are TRBV6-5 and TRBJ2-1, with 9 bases matching TRBD2. The CDR3 loop spans 16 amino acids. The germline gives CDR1 MNHEY, CDR2 SVGAGI. The V gene end was trimmed by 2 bases and the J gene end by 0 bases; junction bases not matched to a gene: 2.